A single T cell receptor (beta chain) is shown here with its context. Its antigen is unknown. No base qualities exist here, and no much larger clone lies one base off it. This specimen belongs to a study of blood T cells in healthy people across ages (dated by TCRdb to about 2015). The study in broad terms: In model experiments, template switching captured roughly one uniquely barcoded TCR beta cDNA molecule for every two T cells. The study analyzed two additional independent replicas of 1 million unique cDNA reads from the same blood draw for two donors, one aged 18 to 30 and one aged 80 or older. Donors were grouped into four age groups: young (average approximately 16 years), middle-aged (39), aged (about 59) and long-lived (less than 85). Using deep sequencing normalized with unique cDNA molecular identifiers, the study measured how TCR beta repertoire diversity changes with age. General findings and caveats noted by the study authors: Compared with the aged group, the long-lived group had more naive CD4+ T cells, fewer expanded clones and increased TCR diversity, a pattern suggesting age selection. Observed TCR beta diversity per million T cells fell roughly linearly with age, and a significant reduction was already apparent by age about 43. Total diversity estimates from one million sequenced T cells were considered lower bounds and underestimates. Because profiling used bulk unsorted PBMCs, naive and antigen-experienced compartments could not be compared conclusively. Observed TCR beta diversity correlated strongly with the percentage of naive T cells measured by flow cytometry. The CMV infection status of donors was not known, potentially confounding age-related changes in expanded clonotypes.

For CDR1 and CDR2, the germline V gene lists MDHEN and SYDVKM. The CDR3 holds 16 amino acids from the cysteine to the phenylalanine. Just the 48-base CDR3 DNA is kept, in frame starting at base 1. Trimming accounts for 2 bases at V and 5 bases at J, while the number of junction bases matched to no gene is 7. The receptor library was made with 5' RACE. Sequencing was carried out with an Illumina HiSeq 2500. A second 7 to 11 cycle PCR used a sample-barcoded 5' primer and a J-beta primer mix. A unique molecular identifier was introduced onto each TCR beta cDNA molecule by a template-switch 5' adaptor carrying 12 random nucleotides. Each sample yielded at least 2.5 million CDR3-containing paired-end reads. The Mint cDNA synthesis kit, primed by a TRBC-specific oligonucleotide, was used to synthesize first-strand cDNA from all RNA. After uracil-DNA glycosylase treatment, a first 18-cycle PCR used universal primers M1SS and BC2_uni_R on all cDNA. In the source study's methods: For normalization, 1 million high-quality reads were randomly selected from each sample, with every read carrying a distinct molecular identifier. Reads with shared molecular identifiers were discarded instead of being binned into consensus sequences. CDR3 identification, clonotype clustering and error correction used MiTCR with a Q25 quality threshold and the strictest error-elimination algorithm. A nonparametric unseen species model with Euler transformation was used to estimate a lower bound on total TCR beta diversity. The public reads were quality trimmed at Q25 with fastp and then assembled into clones with MiXCR by TCRdb, keeping productive beta chains. Rows matching on CDR3 protein sequence are summarized as one entry with the most common DNA and genes. TCRdb's processing, not the authors', yielded these V and J calls. For this sample the table gives about 930,000 distinct CDR3 sequences, of which roughly 29% were detected only once. The ten biggest clones cover roughly 10% of the sample.

Donors were around 37 systemically healthy Caucasian individuals from Russia aged roughly 6 to 100 years. Each donor gave about 10 milliliters of peripheral blood, drawn into EDTA-treated Vacutainer tubes. Ficoll-Paque density-gradient centrifugation was used to isolate PBMCs, with at least 7 million per sample. Total RNA was extracted from PBMCs with Trizol reagent, with at least 5.5 micrograms obtained per sample. For every donor, flow cytometry on a PBMC aliquot measured the percentage of naive CD45RAhigh/CD27high T cells. These data are also associated with another study on T cells of mothers and their children. That second report states: Donors were nine systemically healthy Caucasian individuals: three mothers and their six children. cDNA synthesis used all of the extracted RNA, with around 1.4 ug of RNA in each 15 ul reaction. In the second PCR, sample barcodes and 2-4 random nucleotides were introduced via the M1S primer. Over 9.5 million TCR beta CDR3 reads were obtained for each mother, and around 2.7 million reads were obtained for each child. In both related and unrelated pairs, thymic selection shapes the output of TCR recombination in a similar way, with inherited differences having only a minor effect. Normalized repertoire overlap in related mother-child pairs was always slightly higher than in unrelated mother-child pairs, but the difference was never significant. No persistent microchimeric T cell clones were detected, at a sensitivity of 80 to 100 clones per million clonotypes. In the study, deep NGS was used to compare the TCR beta repertoires of mothers and children, and features distinguishing related mother-child pairs from unrelated individuals were sought. Mothers averaged about 37 +/- 4 years of age and children averaged approximately 11 +/- 4 years. After adapter ligation was performed with NEBNext reagents, the libraries were sequenced on an Illumina HiSeq 2000 with 100+100 nt paired-end reads. To avoid cross-contamination, the mother libraries and the child libraries were prepared a month apart and sequenced in separate runs. For each donor, somewhere between roughly 450,000 and 2,100,000 distinct TCR beta clonotypes were identified. Naive TCR beta clonotypes were estimated from low-frequency clonotypes matched to each donor's FACS-determined naive share, without sorting.

The sequence is built from TRBV28 and TRBJ2-1; TRBD2 matches 9 bases in the middle. The sequence derives from a woman between 40 and 55 years old in good health. Sequencing was done on a sample of blood. The DNA is TGTGCCAGCAGTTTAAGTCGCGGGGGGGCCAACAATGAGCAGTTCTTC. This codes for CASSLSRGGANNEQFF.